Listed here are 21 T cell receptor beta chains from one sample, sequenced in a study. TCRdb processed the RT-PCR reads anew with MiXCR; each CDR3 protein has one entry. The sample has about 680,000 distinct CDR3 sequences, around 14% seen once; the top ten hold roughly 3.6%. Sequencing input: memory CD4+ T cells from blood. The receptors were gathered from a female donor in good health, serving as a healthy control.

This clonotype was observed a few times. The CDR3 is CASSPLGLGSSEQYF. The CDR3 DNA sequence: TGTGCCAGCAGCCCTTTGGGACTAGGGAGCTCCGAGCAGTACTTC. J is TRBJ2-7 and V is TRBV5-6; 8 nucleotides agree with TRBD2. Per germline, CDR1 SGHDT and CDR2 YYEEEE. The CDR3 is 15 amino acids. V was clipped by 4 bases and J by 6 bases; unmatched bases: 12.

The V and J genes are TRBV5-1 and TRBJ2-1; maybe TRBD2 (6 bases). Germline CDR1 SGHRS, CDR2 YFSETQ. Between the trimmed V and J ends, which lost 0 bases and 6 bases, there was a span of 13 bases. The CDR3 totals 15 residues. The CDR3 protein is CASSLAPGLSNEQFF. In DNA form, the CDR3 reads TGCGCCAGCAGCTTGGCTCCGGGACTTTCCAATGAGCAGTTCTTC.

V is TRBV20-1 and J is TRBJ2-7, with TRBD2 as a possible D gene (5 bases). Germline lookup yields CDR1 DFQATT and CDR2 SNEGSKA (reference sequence). The CDR3 runs 14 residues. The germline V and J ends were trimmed by 3 bases and 0 bases, with 12 bases remaining between them. The CDR3 reads CSASLRGASYEQYF. In nucleotides, the CDR3 is TGCAGTGCTAGTCTTCGGGGTGCCTCCTACGAGCAGTACTTC.

J is TRBJ2-2 and V is TRBV5-1; 9 bases map to TRBD2. This CDR3 is built from 15 residues. The germline CDR1 and CDR2 sequences are SGHRS and YFSETQ. With V trimmed by 4 bases and J by 3 bases, 4 bases remained unmatched. CDR3 DNA sequence: TGCGCCAGCAGCGGGTCTAGCGGGGACACCGGGGAGCTGTTTTTT. It codes for CASSGSSGDTGELFF.

This clonotype was detected only a few times. One end of the junction is discordant with germline, which a read error may explain. This chain connects TRBV7-7 to TRBJ2-5; perhaps D is TRBD1 or TRBD2 (5 bases each). Germline CDR1 and CDR2: SSHAT and FNYEAQ (reference sequence). The CDR3 runs to 15 residues. The CDR3 protein is CASSPTGTSEETQYF. The CDR3 DNA sequence: TGTGCTAGCAGCCCAACCGGGACGTCAGAAGAGACCCAGTACTTC.

The chain uses TRBV28 and TRBJ2-7, with D uncertain. This CDR3 region has 12 residues. Germline V gene sequence: CDR1 MDHEN, CDR2 SYDVKM. Trimming removed 4 bases at V and 5 bases at J, with 9 bases between. This CDR3 reads CASSSVGNEQYF. The CDR3, as DNA: TGTGCCAGCAGTTCAGTGGGGAACGAGCAGTACTTC.

At least ten counts were recorded for this clonotype. The rearrangement uses TRBV5-1 and TRBJ2-3; 12 nucleotides agree with TRBD2. Trimming took 0 bases from V and 6 from J; bases not matched to a gene: 5. The CDR3 contains 16 residues. The germline V gene has CDR1 SGHRS and CDR2 YFSETQ. The CDR3 nucleotides are TGCGCCAGCAGCTTGGGACTAGCGGGAGTCGGTGATACGCAGTATTTT. Its translation: CASSLGLAGVGDTQYF.

The chain carries TRBV25-1 and TRBJ2-7; 13 nucleotides align to TRBD2. The CDR3 has 15 residues. The J segment lost 3 bases and the V segment lost 3 bases, leaving 2 bases of the junction unmatched. Looked up from germline, CDR1 is MGHDK and CDR2 is SYGVNS. CDR3 sequence: CASSDGTSGIYEQYF. Here the CDR3 DNA reads TGTGCCAGCAGTGATGGGACTAGCGGGATCTACGAGCAGTACTTC.

This clonotype turned up a few times. The V and J genes are TRBV20-1 and TRBJ1-1, with D possibly matching TRBD1 (5 bases). V lost 0 bases, J lost 12 bases, and 17 bases lay in between. Germline V gene data show CDR1 as DFQATT and CDR2 as SNEGSKA (reference sequence). The CDR3 totals 13 residues. The CDR3 reads CSARDPGGRKTFF. The CDR3 DNA sequence: TGCAGTGCTAGAGATCCCGGGGGACGGAAAACTTTCTTT.

The V gene is TRBV7-2, the J gene TRBJ1-1; possibly TRBD1 for D (5 bases). V lost 5 bases to trimming and J lost 5 bases, with 15 bases between them. Germline V gene lookup returns CDR1 SGHTA and CDR2 FQGNSA. This CDR3 is built from 14 residues. In DNA form, the CDR3 reads TGTGCCAGCAGCCTCCAGGAGGGGAGGACTGAAGCTTTCTTT. Its protein product is CASSLQEGRTEAFF.

This chain links TRBV6-2 or TRBV6-3 with TRBJ1-1; D not certain. Germline assignment: CDR1 MNHEY and CDR2 SVGEGT. This CDR3 has 15 amino acids. Trimming left V 2 bases short and J 6 bases short, with 16 bases between. The CDR3 sequence is CASSYQRSISAEAFF. The CDR3, as DNA: TGTGCCAGCAGTTACCAGCGGAGTATTTCGGCTGAAGCTTTCTTT.

In its sample, this clonotype was seen a few times. The chain is built from TRBV6-1 and TRBJ2-2; D uncertain. CDR1 and CDR2 from the germline V gene are MNHNS and SASEGT. The CDR3 spans 14 residues. Trimming stripped 8 bases from V and 5 bases from J, with 15 bases between. The CDR3 region is CASADLRWTGELFF. CDR3 in DNA: TGTGCCAGCGCAGACCTGCGTTGGACCGGGGAGCTGTTTTTT.

The rearrangement joins TRBV5-1 to TRBJ2-7; D ambiguous. CDR1 and CDR2 (germline): SGHRS, YFSETQ. Trimming shortened V by 4 bases and J by 5 bases, and 16 bases separated the two germline ends. The CDR3 length is 14 residues. In DNA, the CDR3 is TGCGCCAGCAGCCTTCCTGACCCTTGGGACGAGCAGTACTTC. The encoded protein is CASSLPDPWDEQYF.

This clonotype was recorded at least ten times. V and J are TRBV5-6 and TRBJ2-5, with D unclear. V was clipped by 4 bases and J by 5 bases, with 9 bases between them. The length of the CDR3 is 12 residues. Germline V lookup: CDR1 SGHDT, CDR2 YYEEEE. The CDR3 sequence: CASSQQRETQYF. The CDR3 nucleotides read TGTGCCAGCAGCCAACAGAGGGAGACCCAGTACTTC.

A few counts support this clonotype. V gene TRBV6-5 combines with J gene TRBJ1-2; D is uncertain. Germline V gives CDR1 MNHEY, CDR2 SVGAGI. This CDR3 contains 14 residues. V lost 2 bases, J lost 8 bases, and 15 bases lay in between. The CDR3 region has the DNA TGTGCCAGCAGTTACACGCCAAAATCCGGCGGCTACACCTTC. Amino acid sequence: CASSYTPKSGGYTF.

The V gene is TRBV7-2, the J gene TRBJ1-6, with D perhaps TRBD1 (6 bases). Germline CDR1 reads SGHTA; CDR2 reads FQGNSA. CDR3 size: 15 residues. The ends were cut back, 5 bases at V and 9 bases at J, with 17 bases in the middle. The CDR3 loop is CASSERGWAASPLHF. The DNA for the CDR3 is TGTGCCAGCAGCGAAAGGGGGTGGGCTGCTTCACCCCTCCACTTT.

This clonotype has a handful of counts. The chain combines TRBV5-5 with TRBJ1-2; maybe TRBD1 (6 bases). Between the trimmed V and J ends, which lost 3 bases and 8 bases, there was a span of 20 bases. Germline V CDR1 and CDR2: SGHKS, YYEKEE (reference sequence). The CDR3 has 15 amino acids. CDR3 residues: CASSSGSGAGIGYTF. CDR3 sequence (DNA): TGTGCCAGCAGCTCAGGGTCGGGGGCAGGAATCGGCTACACCTTC.

This clonotype appeared many times. The chain joins TRBV29-1 to TRBJ2-5; D is uncertain. CDR1 and CDR2 from the germline V gene are SQVTM and ANQGSEA. The CDR3 contains 12 residues. V was trimmed by 6 bases and J by 0 bases, leaving 8 bases between them. The CDR3 loop is CSVSPDQETQYF. DNA for the CDR3: TGCAGCGTGTCTCCAGACCAAGAGACCCAGTACTTC.

The gene calls are TRBV6-6 and TRBJ2-7; the D gene could be TRBD1 or TRBD2 (5 bases each). The CDR3 sequence is 14 residues long. V dropped 8 bases and J dropped 0 bases, with 14 bases sitting between them. Germline CDR1 is MNHNY and CDR2 is SVGAGI (reference sequence). Written as DNA, the CDR3 is TGTGCCAGCTCCCAACGGGACCGCTCCTACGAGCAGTACTTC. Translation: CASSQRDRSYEQYF.

This chain joins TRBV7-9 and TRBJ2-3; 7 bases are a match to TRBD2. The CDR3 contains 15 residues. Trimming took 5 bases from V and 3 from J; bases not matched to a gene: 8. Germline V gives CDR1 SEHNR, CDR2 FQNEAQ (reference sequence). In nucleotides, the CDR3 is TGTGCCAGCAGCGCGACTAGCCCCGGGACAGATACGCAGTATTTT. Translated, it gives CASSATSPGTDTQYF.

The chain recombines TRBV5-1 with TRBJ2-1, with no clear D. V was trimmed by 1 base and J by 7 bases, leaving 15 bases between them. Per the germline V gene, CDR1 is SGHRS and CDR2 is YFSETQ. The CDR3 is 15 residues long. The CDR3: CASSLFMFSPNEQFF. The CDR3 DNA reads TGCGCCAGCAGCTTGTTCATGTTTAGTCCGAATGAGCAGTTCTTC. The complete variable domain, with remaining parts taken from reference TRBV5-1 and TRBJ2-1, reads KAGVTQTPRYLIKTRGQQVTLSCSPISGHRSVSWYQQTPGQGLQFLFEYFSETQRNKGNFPGRFSGRQFSNSRSEMNVSTLELGDSALYLCASSLFMFSPNEQFFGPGTRLTVL.